This is a list of T cell receptor beta chains from one sample in a study of CD4 T cells in relation to SARS-CoV-2 and coronaviruses. TCRdb's copy holds only in-frame clones and misses some; the assay was immunoSEQ multiplex PCR. The sample shows about 20,000 clones, approximately 80% of them seen only once. Their antigens remain unidentified. Sequencing input: CD4+ T cells from PBMCs, cultured in vitro. These receptors were collected from a human donor in good health. CDR3s include the opening cysteine and the closing phenylalanine or tryptophan. A D gene is named only where the DNA matches it firmly. Clone size, where shown, is once, few, many, or a class for clones that have expanded.

V	size	D	J	CDR3	DNA
TRBV30	-	-	TRBJ2-1	CAWRGDAAEQFF	TGTGCCTGGAGGGGAGATGCGGCGGAGCAGTTCTTC
TRBV24-1	-	-	TRBJ2-2	CATNQDYTGELFF	TGTGCCACCAACCAAGACTACACCGGGGAGCTGTTTTTT
TRBV5-5	-	-	TRBJ2-7	CASSFRTGNGEQYF	TGTGCCAGCAGCTTTAGAACAGGGAATGGAGAGCAGTACTTC
TRBV2	-	TRBD1	TRBJ2-7	CASRGTGAAEQYF	TGTGCCAGCAGGGGGACAGGGGCCGCGGAGCAGTACTTC
TRBV2	-	-	TRBJ1-2	CASSEGGNGYTF	TGTGCCAGCAGTGAGGGGGGTAATGGCTACACCTTC
TRBV19	medium-sized	-	TRBJ1-5	CASSIVPSRNQPQHF	TGTGCCAGTAGTATAGTACCGTCGCGAAATCAGCCCCAGCATTTT
TRBV5-5	-	TRBD1	TRBJ1-1	CASSSGLGQGNTEAFF	TGTGCCAGCAGCTCAGGCTTAGGACAGGGAAACACTGAAGCTTTCTTT
TRBV14	once	TRBD2	TRBJ2-2	CASSQGLAGAGELFF	TGTGCCAGCAGCCAAGGACTAGCGGGAGCCGGGGAGCTGTTTTTT
TRBV5-1	once	-	TRBJ1-1	CASSTGMSQGSEAFF	TGCGCCAGCAGCACGGGAATGTCCCAGGGGTCTGAAGCTTTCTTT
TRBV5-4	few	TRBD1	TRBJ1-2	CASSSPRTGEGYTF	TGTGCCAGCAGCTCCCCTCGGACAGGGGAAGGGTACACCTTC
TRBV30	few	-	TRBJ1-4	CAWSVNGNANEKLFF	TGTGCCTGGAGTGTAAACGGGAACGCTAATGAAAAACTGTTTTTT
TRBV2	-	-	TRBJ2-1	CASSDAGGNEQFF	TGTGCCAGCAGTGATGCAGGAGGGAATGAGCAGTTCTTC
TRBV5-1	-	TRBD2	TRBJ2-7	CASSLWASGSYEQYF	TGCGCCAGCAGCTTGTGGGCTAGCGGGAGCTACGAGCAGTACTTC
TRBV29-1	-	-	TRBJ1-5	CSVGMGNQPQHF	TGCAGCGTGGGGATGGGCAATCAGCCCCAGCATTTT
TRBV15	-	-	TRBJ2-5	CATSRVFGETQYF	TGTGCCACCAGCAGAGTGTTCGGAGAGACCCAGTACTTC
TRBV24-1	-	-	TRBJ1-5	CATSDGYQPQHF	TGTGCCACCAGTGATGGTTATCAGCCCCAGCATTTT
TRBV7-2	-	TRBD1	TRBJ2-7	CASSSTGGYDEQYF	TGTGCCAGCAGCTCGACAGGGGGGTATGACGAGCAGTACTTC